The 20 T cell receptor beta chains below were found in one sample sequenced in a study of cytomegalovirus exposure and HLA in healthy donors. This PCR relied on a set of 60 Vbeta primers and 13 Jbeta primers. Measured with immunoSEQ multiplex PCR; TCRdb has only the in-frame clones, and not every one. The sample carries around 140,000 clones, 70% to 85% recorded once. The specimen sequenced was PBMCs. The receptors were sampled from a male donor in good health and CMV-seronegative.

The chain is built from TRBV6-5 and TRBJ1-1, with TRBD1 identical over 8 bases. This CDR3 contains 14 residues. V was clipped by 4 bases and J by 1 base; unmatched bases: 2. Germline V CDR1 and CDR2: MNHEY, SVGAGI. CDR3 in DNA: TGTGCCAGCAGTTCCCAGGGGGCGAACACTGAAGCTTTCTTT. Residues: CASSSQGANTEAFF.

The chain combines TRBV4-3 with TRBJ2-7, with TRBD2 matching over 7 bases. This CDR3 region has 14 residues. V lost 4 bases and J lost 1; bases outside the gene matches: 4. The germline V gene encodes CDR1 LGHNA and CDR2 YSLEER. CDR3 in DNA: TGCGCCAGCAGCCCCAGTAGCGGGTCCTACGAGCAGTACTTC. It specifies CASSPSSGSYEQYF.

The chain has TRBV13 and TRBJ2-3, with 11 bases lining up with TRBD2. V trimming: 4 bases; J trimming: 2 bases; junction bases outside the gene matches: 5. This CDR3 comprises 16 residues. Germline CDR1 PRHDT, CDR2 FYEKMQ (reference sequence). The CDR3 is CASSSVAGGVTDTQYF. The CDR3 DNA reads as TGTGCCAGCAGCTCTGTAGCGGGAGGGGTCACAGATACGCAGTATTTT.

The J gene is TRBJ2-7, the V gene TRBV13; weak D call: TRBD2 (6 bases). The V gene's germline CDR1 is PRHDT and CDR2 FYEKMQ (reference sequence). The CDR3 spans 14 residues. Trimming stripped 1 base from V and 2 bases from J, with 9 bases between. CDR3 DNA sequence: TGTGCCAGCAGCTTAGCTCGGGAGACCTACGAGCAGTACTTC. It specifies CASSLARETYEQYF.

This clone was counted once. The rearrangement links TRBV7-2 to TRBJ2-3; no clear D gene. The germline V gene encodes CDR1 SGHTA and CDR2 FQGNSA. The CDR3 has 11 amino acids. V was trimmed by 5 bases and J by 4 bases, leaving 4 bases between them. CDR3 loop: CASSRADTQYF. CDR3 in DNA: TGTGCCAGCAGCAGAGCAGATACGCAGTATTTT.

CDR3 residues: CASSNGQGIYNEQFF. In DNA, the CDR3 is TGTGCCAGCAGCAACGGACAGGGGATCTACAATGAGCAGTTCTTC. This chain links TRBV7-9 with TRBJ2-1; 9 bases are shared with TRBD1. Looked up from germline, CDR1 is SEHNR and CDR2 is FQNEAQ (reference sequence). This CDR3 contains 15 residues. With 5 bases clipped from V and 3 bases from J, the junction kept 5 bases outside the gene matches.

The chain couples TRBV28 to TRBJ2-2; 9 bases agree with TRBD1. In germline, CDR1 is MDHEN, CDR2 SYDVKM. V was clipped by 4 bases and J by 5 bases; unmatched bases: 5. CDR3 length: 15 residues. CDR3 DNA sequence: TGTGCCAGCAGTTACAGGGGGCGAAAAACCGGGGAGCTGTTTTTT. It encodes CASSYRGRKTGELFF.

The V gene is TRBV30, the J gene TRBJ1-3; TRBD1 agrees at 7 bases. This CDR3 has 16 amino acids. Germline V gene data show CDR1 as GTSNPN and CDR2 as SVGIG (reference sequence). V dropped 0 bases and J dropped 1; count of bases not matched to a gene: 6. The CDR3 DNA reads TGTGCCTGGAGTGTGGCAGGGGGAATTTCTGGAAACACCATATATTTT. This gives the protein CAWSVAGGISGNTIYF. Full variable domain (missing parts from reference TRBV30 and TRBJ1-3): SQTIHQWPATLVQPVGSPLSLECTVEGTSNPNLYWYRQAAGRGLQLLFYSVGIGQISSEVPQNLSASRPQDRQFILSSKKLLLSDSGFYLCAWSVAGGISGNTIYFGEGSWLTVV.

This rearrangement joins TRBV2 to TRBJ2-4; maybe TRBD2 (5 bases). The CDR3 totals 14 residues. Trimming took off 7 bases at V and 2 bases at J, with 12 bases between the two ends. CDR1 SNHLY and CDR2 FYNNEI come from the germline V gene. The CDR3 is CASMRELTKNIQYF. In DNA form, the CDR3 reads TGTGCCAGCATGAGGGAGTTAACCAAAAACATTCAGTACTTC.

The chain links TRBV5-1 to TRBJ2-2; maybe TRBD1 (7 bases). This CDR3 is built from 15 residues. Per germline, CDR1 SGHRS and CDR2 YFSETQ. V shed 7 bases and J shed 0 bases, with 13 bases lying between them. CDR3: CASSRGVANTGELFF. CDR3 nucleotides: TGCGCCAGCTCCAGGGGGGTCGCGAACACCGGGGAGCTGTTTTTT.

The V and J genes are TRBV7-9 and TRBJ2-6, with unresolved D. Germline-derived CDR1 and CDR2 are SEHNR and FQNEAQ (reference sequence). This CDR3 region has 16 residues. V dropped 5 bases and J dropped 2 bases, with 13 bases sitting between them. The CDR3 DNA sequence: TGTGCCAGCAGCCCGGGTGGGTATGCTGGGGCCAACGTCCTGACTTTC. It codes for CASSPGGYAGANVLTF.

This chain connects TRBV25-1 to TRBJ2-2, with 9 bases that match TRBD1. CDR1 is MGHDK, CDR2 SYGVNS, per germline. J was trimmed by 3 bases and V by 11 bases; bases with no gene match: 10. The CDR3 sequence is 15 residues long. The CDR3, as DNA: TGTGCCTCCATGGACAGGGGAAGTCACACCGGGGAGCTGTTTTTT. Translated: CASMDRGSHTGELFF.

Regarding this clone: Compared with germline, one end of the junction differs, possibly owing to a read error. This chain uses TRBV19 with TRBJ1-1; no clear D. This CDR3 spans 17 amino acids. Germline CDR1 is LNHDA and CDR2 is SQIVND (reference sequence). The CDR3 DNA reads as TGTGCCAGTAGTTTAGAACAGCGAGTTACGGGAAACACTGAAGCTTTCTTT. Amino acids: CASSLEQRVTGNTEAFF.

V is TRBV29-1 and J is TRBJ2-1; 7 bases align to TRBD1. V was clipped by 6 bases and J by 5 bases; unmatched bases: 13. The CDR3 has 15 residues. Germline CDR1 and CDR2: SQVTM and ANQGSEA. For the CDR3, the DNA is TGCAGCGTCTACATTGGACAGGTCCTTAACAATGAGCAGTTCTTC. Amino acid sequence: CSVYIGQVLNNEQFF.

This rearrangement joins TRBV7-2 to TRBJ2-2; perhaps TRBD2 as D (7 bases). Trimming cost V 5 bases and J 5 bases, with 12 bases left between them. Germline CDR1 is SGHTA and CDR2 is FQGNSA. The CDR3 consists of 14 residues. The CDR3 DNA follows: TGTGCCAGCAGCATGGGGGGGCGGACCGGGGAGCTGTTTTTT. It codes for CASSMGGRTGELFF.

The V call is TRBV7-9, the J call TRBJ2-7; 8 nucleotides match TRBD1. Germline CDR1 is SEHNR and CDR2 is FQNEAQ (reference sequence). V lost 4 bases, J lost 9 bases, and 17 bases stayed unmatched. The CDR3 is made up of 16 amino acids. The CDR3 region is CASSSPNRGTYEGQYF. The CDR3 DNA reads TGTGCCAGCAGCTCCCCAAACAGGGGGACCTACGAAGGGCAGTACTTC.

The gene calls are TRBV9 and TRBJ1-4, with D unresolved. Germline CDR1 SGDLS, CDR2 YYNGEE. V was shortened by 0 bases and J by 7 bases, with 16 bases between the two germline ends. The CDR3 sequence is 16 residues long. The DNA for the CDR3 is TGTGCCAGCAGCGTAGGAGGAGGTGGGAATGGTGAAAAACTGTTTTTT. This sequence encodes CASSVGGGGNGEKLFF.

V is TRBV30 and J is TRBJ2-7; TRBD2 agrees at 10 bases. V lost 5 bases to trimming and J lost 2 bases; unmatched junction nucleotides: 6. The CDR3 length is 14 residues. The germline V gene has CDR1 GTSNPN and CDR2 SVGIG (reference sequence). This CDR3 is CAWEAGGPTYEQYF. The CDR3 DNA reads TGTGCCTGGGAAGCGGGAGGGCCCACCTACGAGCAGTACTTC.

The chain couples TRBV7-9 to TRBJ2-1; the D gene is possibly TRBD1 (6 bases). The CDR3 covers 14 residues. CDR1 and CDR2 (germline): SEHNR, FQNEAQ (reference sequence). V was cut by 6 bases and J by 3 bases, with 12 bases left in between. The chain's CDR3 is CASSSPGHYNEQFF. Here the CDR3 DNA reads TGTGCCAGCAGTTCCCCGGGACACTACAATGAGCAGTTCTTC.

The chain has TRBV12-5 and TRBJ2-5; a weak D match, TRBD1 (6 bases). In germline, CDR1 is LGHNT, CDR2 FRNRAP. Trimming took 6 bases from V and 5 from J, leaving 16 bases between them. CDR3 length: 14 amino acids. The DNA for the CDR3 is TGTGCTAGTGGCCCACACAGGGCAGGGGAGACCCAGTACTTC. It specifies CASGPHRAGETQYF.